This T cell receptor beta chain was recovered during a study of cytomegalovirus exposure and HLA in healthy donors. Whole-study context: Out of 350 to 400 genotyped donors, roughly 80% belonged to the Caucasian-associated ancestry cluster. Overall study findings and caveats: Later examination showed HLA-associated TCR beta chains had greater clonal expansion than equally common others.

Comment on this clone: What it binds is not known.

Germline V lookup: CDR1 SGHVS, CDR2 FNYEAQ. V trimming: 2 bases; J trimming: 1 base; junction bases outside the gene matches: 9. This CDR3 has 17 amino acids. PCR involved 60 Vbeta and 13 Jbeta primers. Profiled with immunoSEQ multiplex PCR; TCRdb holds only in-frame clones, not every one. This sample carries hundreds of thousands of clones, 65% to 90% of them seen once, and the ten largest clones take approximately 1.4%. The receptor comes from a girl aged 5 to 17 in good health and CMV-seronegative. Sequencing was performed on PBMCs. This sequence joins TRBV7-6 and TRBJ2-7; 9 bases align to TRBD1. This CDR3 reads CASSLSSPGTGSYEQYF. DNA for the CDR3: TGTGCCAGCAGCTTAAGTTCCCCCGGGACAGGGTCCTACGAGCAGTACTTC.